Listed below are T cell receptor beta chains from one sample, sequenced in a study of blood T cell repertoires in COVID-19. The repertoire was sequenced with immunoSEQ multiplex PCR; TCRdb's copy has only in-frame clones and lacks some. The table has around 310,000 clones, around 89% seen once. The specimen was peripheral blood. These receptors all stem from a woman aged 35 to 49 with COVID-19, enrolled during active disease. Each CDR3 is given with its conserved first and last residue. D genes are given only for firm matches. A clone size is listed for some rows: how often the clone was seen (once, few, many), or a class if it is expanded.

clone_size d_call j_call v_call cdr3_aa cdr3_nt
. . TRBJ1-6 TRBV10-3 CAISESGGSALHF TGTGCCATCAGTGAGTCGGGGGGGAGCGCCCTCCACTTT
. . TRBJ2-3 TRBV12-3/TRBV12-4 CASSLDGDATQYF TGTGCCAGCAGTTTGGATGGAGACGCTACGCAGTATTTT
. . TRBJ2-7 TRBV27 CASRLNRAITYEQYF TGTGCCAGCAGATTGAACAGGGCTATTACCTACGAGCAGTACTTC
. . TRBJ1-2 TRBV9 CASSVGTTTGGYTF TGTGCCAGCAGCGTAGGGACTACAACGGGGGGCTACACCTTC
. TRBD2 TRBJ2-1 TRBV13 CASSLASFSAGGTTHEQFF TGTGCCAGCAGCTTAGCATCGTTCTCAGCGGGAGGGACTACACATGAGCAGTTCTTC
once . TRBJ1-5 TRBV7-9 CASSFSEQPQHF TGTGCCAGCAGCTTTTCAGAACAGCCCCAGCATTTT
. . TRBJ2-1 TRBV15 CATSTYRENEQFF TGTGCCACCAGCACGTACAGGGAAAATGAGCAGTTCTTC
. TRBD2 TRBJ2-3 TRBV7-3 CASSRSGGSTDTQYF TGTGCCAGCAGCCGGAGCGGGGGCAGCACAGATACGCAGTATTTT
. . TRBJ1-1 TRBV18 CASSNDRMNTEAFF TGTGCCAGCTCAAACGACAGAATGAACACTGAAGCTTTCTTT
. . TRBJ2-3 TRBV5-1 CASSSRGGTTDTQYF TGCGCCAGCAGCTCCAGGGGCGGAACAACAGATACGCAGTATTTT
. TRBD2 TRBJ2-1 TRBV3-1/TRBV3-2 CASSQDPTSGGYNEQFF TGTGCCAGCAGCCAAGATCCGACTAGCGGGGGGTACAATGAGCAGTTCTTC
few . TRBJ1-4 TRBV4-3 CASSAGGKLFF TGCGCCAGCAGTGCGGGCGGAAAACTGTTTTTT
once . TRBJ1-5 TRBV27 CASSLLPGTGNQPQHF TGTGCCAGCAGTCTACTACCTGGGACTGGGAATCAGCCCCAGCATTTT
. . TRBJ2-7 TRBV5-5 CASSLGSGSYEQYF TGTGCCAGCAGCTTGGGGTCCGGTAGCTACGAGCAGTACTTC
. . TRBJ2-2 TRBV5-4 CASSLGQKNTGELFF TGTGCCAGCAGCTTGGGACAGAAGAACACCGGGGAGCTGTTTTTT
. . TRBJ1-5 TRBV2 CASSDSRGSSNQPQHF TGTGCCAGCAGTGACTCCAGGGGAAGCAGCAATCAGCCCCAGCATTTT
few TRBD1 TRBJ1-5 TRBV6-6 CASSPRQGGQPQHF TGTGCCAGCAGCCCAAGACAGGGCGGTCAGCCCCAGCATTTT
. TRBD2 TRBJ2-1 TRBV9 CASSVGLAGEYNEQFF TGTGCCAGCAGCGTAGGACTAGCGGGAGAGTACAATGAGCAGTTCTTC
. TRBD1 TRBJ1-2 TRBV7-6 CASSLEQGIHFYGYTF TGTGCCAGCAGCTTAGAACAGGGGATACACTTCTATGGCTACACCTTC
few . TRBJ1-5 TRBV6-2/TRBV6-3 CASSYSRQDNQPQHF TGTGCCAGCAGTTACTCGAGACAGGACAATCAGCCCCAGCATTTT
. . TRBJ1-5 TRBV7-6 CASSRTLRGSSNQPQHF TGTGCCAGCAGCCGGACCCTCAGGGGTTCGAGCAATCAGCCCCAGCATTTT
. TRBD2 TRBJ2-7 TRBV7-9 CASSPTSGHYEQYF TGTGCCAGCAGTCCGACTAGCGGGCACTACGAGCAGTACTTC
. . TRBJ1-1 TRBV6-7 CASSPLDTEAFF TGTGCCAGCAGTCCCCTAGACACTGAAGCTTTCTTT
. . TRBJ2-7 TRBV7-8 CASSLALDSSYEQYF TGTGCCAGCAGCTTAGCCCTCGACAGTTCCTACGAGCAGTACTTC
. . TRBJ2-1 TRBV27 CASSSRSGWGDEQFF TGTGCCAGCAGTTCCCGTAGCGGTTGGGGCGATGAGCAGTTCTTC
once . TRBJ1-1 TRBV7-9 CASSSTGTEAFF TGTGCCAGCAGCTCCACCGGGACTGAAGCTTTCTTT
. . TRBJ2-2 TRBV2 CASSVGVGGTGELFF TGTGCCAGCAGTGTAGGGGTCGGGGGCACCGGGGAGCTGTTTTTT
. TRBD1 TRBJ1-1 TRBV7-2 CASSSRRDRGANTEAFF TGTGCCAGCAGCTCTCGACGGGACAGGGGTGCCAACACTGAAGCTTTCTTT
. . TRBJ2-7 TRBV28 CASTDFGSEQYF TGTGCCAGCACCGATTTTGGGAGCGAGCAGTACTTC
. . TRBJ2-5 TRBV27 CASSLSPSTRRETQYF TGTGCCAGCAGTTTATCGCCATCTACAAGGAGAGAGACCCAGTACTTC
. . TRBJ2-7 TRBV6-2/TRBV6-3 CASSQTVRVYEQYF TGTGCCAGCAGTCAGACAGTCCGGGTCTACGAGCAGTACTTC
. TRBD1 TRBJ2-6 TRBV7-9 CASSLPPTGDNSGANVLTF TGTGCCAGCAGCTTACCGCCGACAGGGGATAACTCTGGGGCCAACGTCCTGACTTTC
few . TRBJ2-7 TRBV19 CASSNARDTYEQYF TGTGCCAGTAGTAACGCCCGGGACACCTACGAGCAGTACTTC
. TRBD1 TRBJ2-7 TRBV7-2 CASSSRTGSYEQYF TGTGCCAGCAGCTCCAGGACAGGCTCCTACGAGCAGTACTTC
. . TRBJ1-2 TRBV27 CASSSTGSYGYTF TGTGCCAGCAGTTCAACAGGGAGCTATGGCTACACCTTC
. . TRBJ1-5 TRBV21-1 CASSKRAGLCPPYSNQPQHF TGTGCCAGCAGCAAAAGGGCGGGACTTTGCCCGCCATATAGCAATCAGCCCCAGCATTTT
few . TRBJ2-7 TRBV5-1 CASSRGSNIVSYEQYF TGCGCCAGCAGTAGGGGGAGCAACATCGTTTCCTACGAGCAGTACTTC